Each of the 32 T cell receptor beta chains below was sequenced from the same sample in a study of spatial heterogeneity in lung cancer. MiXCR was run by TCRdb on the 5' RACE reads, yielding one entry per CDR3 protein. The sample yields nearly 10,000 distinct CDR3 sequences, nearly 4% seen once. Time point given: blood taken at disease recurrence. Without sorting, whole RNA was sequenced from tumor, nontumor lung or frozen PBMC. The sequenced sample was PBMCs, obtained at recurrence. The receptor source for this set is a female donor with early-stage non-small cell lung cancer.

This clonotype was seen many times. Found in a library prepared for alpha chains, this beta chain is an off-target read, and its abundance has little meaning. V gene TRBV18 combines with J gene TRBJ1-1; D perhaps matches TRBD1 (5 bases). Trimming left V 0 bases short and J 5 bases short, with 10 bases between. CDR1 is KGHSH and CDR2 is LQKENI in the germline V gene. The CDR3 is 14 amino acids. CDR3 bases: TGTGCCAGCTCACCACCGCGGGGCAGGACTGAAGCTTTCTTT. Translating it yields CASSPPRGRTEAFF.

This clonotype was recorded many times. As an off-target read in a library built for alpha chains, this beta chain has a frequency of little significance. The V and J genes are TRBV5-1 and TRBJ2-4; 8 bases agree with TRBD1. The ends lost 4 bases at V and 8 bases at J; junction bases unmatched: 5. Germline V gene sequence: CDR1 SGHRS, CDR2 YFSETQ. This CDR3 has 13 amino acids. The CDR3 DNA reads as TGCGCCAGCAGCCCAGGACAGGGTGACATTCAGTACTTC. Its translation is CASSPGQGDIQYF.

This clonotype is large within its sample. A library made for alpha chains picked up this beta chain off target, so its size means little. V gene TRBV4-2 combines with J gene TRBJ2-7; 7 bases are a match to TRBD1. The trim removed 0 bases at V and 1 base at J, leaving 6 bases unmatched. CDR1 LGHNA and CDR2 YNFKEQ come from the germline V gene. The CDR3 has 16 amino acids. The CDR3 here is CASSQEEGARSYEQYF. CDR3 DNA sequence: TGTGCCAGCAGCCAAGAAGAGGGGGCGCGATCCTACGAGCAGTACTTC.

This clonotype is judged medium-sized. This beta chain is off target for a library built for alpha chains, so its abundance means little. This rearrangement joins TRBV3-1 to TRBJ2-4, with 12 bases aligning to TRBD2. After removal of 6 bases from V and 4 bases from J, the junction contained 7 bases not matched to a gene. Looked up from germline, CDR1 is LGHDT and CDR2 is YNNKEL (reference sequence). The CDR3 loop spans 16 amino acids. In DNA form, the CDR3 reads TGTGCCAGCAGTCCTCAGACTAGCGGGGGTAAAAACATTCAGTACTTC. This gives the protein CASSPQTSGGKNIQYF.

There are many counts of this clonotype. Being off target in a library aimed at alpha chains, this beta chain has a size of little meaning. V gene TRBV28 combines with J gene TRBJ1-5; 9 bases are a match to TRBD1. The germline gives CDR1 MDHEN, CDR2 SYDVKM. CDR3 length: 18 amino acids. Trimming at V came to 4 bases and at J to 1 base, leaving 11 bases not matched to a gene. CDR3: CASSSKGTGSRSNQPQHF. The CDR3, as DNA: TGTGCCAGCAGTTCCAAAGGGACAGGGAGTAGGAGCAATCAGCCCCAGCATTTT.

This clonotype was detected many times. This beta chain is off target for a library built for alpha chains, so its abundance means little. The chain recombines TRBV27 with TRBJ1-1; D not resolved. CDR3 length: 14 residues. Looked up from germline, CDR1 is MNHEY and CDR2 is SMNVEV (reference sequence). Between the trimmed V and J ends, which lost 1 base and 3 bases, there was a span of 9 bases. CDR3: CASSLYPWDTEAFF. The CDR3, as DNA: TGTGCCAGCAGTTTATACCCATGGGACACTGAAGCTTTCTTT.

This clonotype came up many times. This beta chain was picked up by a library intended for alpha chains and is off target, so its count carries little meaning. The chain joins TRBV28 to TRBJ2-7; TRBD2 agrees at 10 bases. The CDR3 consists of 15 residues. V shed 6 bases, J shed 2 bases, and the junction held 7 bases outside the gene matches. The germline V gene encodes CDR1 MDHEN and CDR2 SYDVKM. The CDR3 DNA is TGTGCCAGCAGCCCAAGCGGGGGGGCCGCCTACGAGCAGTACTTC. Translation gives CASSPSGGAAYEQYF.

Ten or more counts support this clonotype. The size of this beta chain means little, since it is a stray read in a library made for alpha chains. The J gene is TRBJ2-3, the V gene TRBV29-1; maybe TRBD2 (5 bases). The V gene's germline CDR1 is SQVTM and CDR2 ANQGSEA. The CDR3 loop spans 15 amino acids. The CDR3 here is CRTGVARVKTDTQYF. Written as DNA, the CDR3 is TGCAGGACCGGGGTGGCGAGAGTGAAAACAGATACGCAGTATTTT.

This clonotype was recorded many times. For a library built for alpha chains, this beta chain is a stray read; little rests on its size. This chain uses TRBV5-1 with TRBJ1-1; D gene ambiguous. V shed 2 bases and J shed 6 bases, with 20 bases lying between them. The CDR3 runs 16 residues. Germline CDR1 is SGHRS and CDR2 is YFSETQ. The CDR3 sequence is CASSLTQRAGLSEAFF. CDR3 DNA sequence: TGCGCCAGCAGCTTAACGCAGCGGGCTGGGTTGTCTGAAGCTTTCTTT.

This clonotype was counted ten times or more. Little can be read into the size of this beta chain, an off-target read in a library designed for alpha chains. The rearrangement uses TRBV7-9 and TRBJ1-6; 8 bases line up with TRBD1. CDR1 is SEHNR, CDR2 FQNEAQ, per germline (reference sequence). The CDR3 sequence is 16 residues long. The junction had 7 bases not matched to a gene; V was cut back by 2 bases and J by 7 bases. The CDR3 nucleotides read TGTGCCAGCAGCTTAACGGACAGGGCAAGGAATTCACCCCTCCACTTT. As protein: CASSLTDRARNSPLHF.

In this sample, this clonotype turned up many times. The library was prepared for alpha chains; this beta chain is a stray read, so its frequency means little. V usage is TRBV20-1 and J usage is TRBJ1-4; 7 positions match TRBD1. The CDR3 runs 13 residues. Looked up from germline, CDR1 is DFQATT and CDR2 is SNEGSKA (reference sequence). V shed 0 bases, J shed 5 bases, and the junction held 0 bases outside the gene matches. DNA of the CDR3: TGCAGTGCTAGAGACAGGGGGAATGAAAAACTGTTTTTT. Translated, it gives CSARDRGNEKLFF.

This clonotype was recorded many times. This beta chain lies outside the target of a library built for alpha chains; its clone size means little. V usage is TRBV7-7 and J usage is TRBJ2-3, with 14 bases lining up with TRBD2. Germline V gene lookup returns CDR1 SSHAT and CDR2 FNYEAQ (reference sequence). The CDR3 extends over 17 amino acids. V was clipped by 6 bases and J by 5 bases; unmatched bases: 10. CDR3 amino acids: CASSRRLAGGQEDTQYF. The CDR3 region has the DNA TGTGCCAGCAGTCGGAGACTAGCGGGGGGGCAAGAAGATACGCAGTATTTT. The complete variable domain, with remaining parts taken from reference TRBV7-7 and TRBJ2-3, reads GAGVSQSPRYKVTKRGQDVTLRCDPISSHATLYWYQQALGQGPEFLTYFNYEAQPDKSGLPSDRFSAERPEGSISTLTIQRTEQRDSAMYRCASSRRLAGGQEDTQYFGPGTRLTVL.

This clonotype was counted many times. Little can be read into the size of this beta chain, an off-target read in a library designed for alpha chains. V usage is TRBV29-1 and J usage is TRBJ1-2; 11 nucleotides agree with TRBD1. The CDR3 covers 13 residues. Per the germline V gene, CDR1 is SQVTM and CDR2 is ANQGSEA. After removal of 5 bases from V and 4 bases from J, the junction contained 3 bases not matched to a gene. The CDR3 nucleotides are TGCAGCGTTCCGGGACAGGGGGTCTATGGCTACACCTTC. Translating it yields CSVPGQGVYGYTF.

Many counts were recorded for this clonotype. This beta chain is off target for a library built for alpha chains, so its abundance means little. The chain links TRBV28 to TRBJ2-5; 7 bases agree with TRBD2. The CDR3 covers 14 residues. The germline V gene has CDR1 MDHEN and CDR2 SYDVKM. V lost 4 bases and J lost 4; bases outside the gene matches: 6. The CDR3 here is CASSWLGGGETQYF. The CDR3 coding sequence is TGTGCCAGCAGTTGGTTGGGGGGGGGAGAGACCCAGTACTTC.

This clonotype has at least ten counts. As an off-target read in a library built for alpha chains, this beta chain has a frequency of little significance. V and J are TRBV7-2 and TRBJ2-7; D is undetermined. This CDR3 spans 13 amino acids. V was cut by 1 base and J by 3 bases, with 7 bases left in between. CDR1 and CDR2 from the germline V gene are SGHTA and FQGNSA. CDR3 nucleotides: TGTGCCAGCAGCTTAGTGGCAGGCTACGAGCAGTACTTC. This encodes CASSLVAGYEQYF.

This clonotype is deemed medium-sized. This beta chain is an unintended read in a library built for alpha chains; its size means little. This chain uses TRBV5-5 with TRBJ2-1; D tentatively fits TRBD1 or TRBD2 (5 bases each). V was cut by 7 bases and J by 12 bases, with 17 bases left in between. Germline loops: CDR1 SGHKS, CDR2 YYEKEE (reference sequence). The CDR3 sequence is 12 residues long. The CDR3 spells CASASGTPAQFF. DNA of the CDR3: TGTGCCAGCGCCTCGGGGACCCCCGCGCAGTTCTTC.

This clonotype showed up many times. This beta chain came through as a stray read in a library set up for alpha chains, and its size says little. V is TRBV7-9 and J is TRBJ2-3; 9 nucleotides line up with TRBD2. Trimming took 5 bases from V and 7 from J; bases not matched to a gene: 7. CDR3 length: 14 residues. Germline V CDR1 and CDR2: SEHNR, FQNEAQ (reference sequence). CDR3 loop: CASSPSGADNTQYF. The CDR3 region has the DNA TGTGCCAGCAGCCCTAGCGGGGCTGATAATACGCAGTATTTT.

This clonotype came up many times. Because the library targeted alpha chains, this beta chain is an off-target read whose size means little. J is TRBJ2-7 and V is TRBV2, with 8 positions matching TRBD1. J lost 3 bases, V lost 8 bases, and 6 bases had no gene match. The germline gives CDR1 SNHLY, CDR2 FYNNEI. The CDR3 runs to 13 residues. The CDR3 region is CASQRTGNYEQYF. Written as DNA, the CDR3 is TGTGCCAGCCAGAGGACAGGGAACTACGAGCAGTACTTC.

By its share, this clonotype is medium-sized. This beta chain is a stray sequence in a library constructed for alpha chains; its clone size is not meaningful. V usage is TRBV7-3 and J usage is TRBJ2-1, with a weak D call TRBD1 (6 bases). This CDR3 contains 16 residues. Germline-derived CDR1 and CDR2 are SGHTA and FQGTGA. Trimming removed 4 bases at V and 0 bases at J, with 13 bases between. CDR3 protein: CASSSYRVNSYNEQFF. CDR3 nucleotides: TGTGCCAGCAGCTCCTACAGGGTGAACTCCTACAATGAGCAGTTCTTC.

This clonotype was found many times. A much larger clone is a single base away; this may be a read error. Because this beta chain is a stray read in a library intended to capture alpha chains, its abundance should not be given much weight. The chain is built from TRBV9 and TRBJ2-4; 7 bases align to TRBD2. CDR3 length: 15 amino acids. The germline CDR1 and CDR2 sequences are SGDLS and YYNGEE. CDR3 sequence (DNA): TGTGTCAGCAGCGCTGAGGCGGGGGTAAAAAACATTCAGTACTTC. It encodes CVSSAEAGVKNIQYF. Based on the CDR3 plus reference TRBV9 and TRBJ2-4, the full variable domain is DSGVTQTPKHLITATGQRVTLRCSPRSGDLSVYWYQQSLDQGLQFLIQYYNGEERAKGNILERFSAQQFPDLHSELNLSSLELGDSALYFCVSSAEAGVKNIQYFGAGTRLSVL.

This clonotype has ten or more counts. The library was built for alpha chains, so this beta chain is an off-target read and its size means little. For the CDR3, the DNA is TGTGCCAGCAGTTTAGTGGGCCCTGCCTATGGCTACACCTTC. Translated, it gives CASSLVGPAYGYTF. The rearrangement links TRBV12-3 or TRBV12-4 to TRBJ1-2; D uncertain. The V end was cut by 1 base, the J end by 4 bases, with 10 bases between. This CDR3 region has 14 residues.

This clonotype was detected ten times or more. In a library made to pick up alpha chains, this beta chain is a stray read with a size that means little. This chain joins TRBV29-1 and TRBJ2-7; 11 nucleotides align to TRBD1. J gave up 4 bases and V 1 base, and 6 bases lay outside the gene matches. This CDR3 has 15 residues. CDR1 is SQVTM and CDR2 is ANQGSEA in the germline V gene. Here the CDR3 DNA reads TGCAGCGTTGAAGTGCGGGACAGGGGGATGTACGAGCAGTACTTC. Its translation: CSVEVRDRGMYEQYF.

This clonotype was counted many times. This beta chain is a stray sequence in a library constructed for alpha chains; its clone size is not meaningful. V is TRBV7-2 and J is TRBJ2-7; 7 bases agree with TRBD1. CDR1 is SGHTA and CDR2 is FQGNSA in the germline V gene. V shed 3 bases and J 3 bases; nucleotides not matched to a gene: 8. This CDR3 is 15 amino acids long. This CDR3 reads CASSFRPGQYYEQYF. As DNA, the CDR3 is TGTGCCAGCAGCTTCCGACCGGGACAGTACTACGAGCAGTACTTC.

Ten or more counts support this clonotype. This beta chain is a stray sequence in a library constructed for alpha chains; its clone size is not meaningful. The chain links TRBV3-1 to TRBJ2-5; 9 bases match TRBD2. V was pared by 8 bases and J by 5 bases, with 9 bases of the junction left unmatched. The CDR3 loop spans 14 amino acids. The germline V gene encodes CDR1 LGHDT and CDR2 YNNKEL (reference sequence). The CDR3 loop reads CASQRGAGKETQYF. CDR3 coding DNA: TGTGCCAGCCAGCGGGGGGCCGGGAAGGAGACCCAGTACTTC.

This clonotype came up many times. The library was built for alpha chains, so this beta chain is an off-target read and its size means little. The chain recombines TRBV15 with TRBJ1-3; no clear D. The CDR3 is 15 residues long. Between the trimmed V and J ends, which lost 5 bases and 0 bases, there was a span of 11 bases. Germline V gene data show CDR1 as LNHNV and CDR2 as YYDKDF (reference sequence). CDR3 protein: CATSPGTFSGNTIYF. CDR3 nucleotides: TGTGCCACCAGCCCCGGAACCTTCTCTGGAAACACCATATATTTT.

This clonotype ranks as medium-sized. For a library built for alpha chains, this beta chain is a stray read; little rests on its size. This rearrangement joins TRBV29-1 to TRBJ1-2; the D gene is possibly TRBD1 (5 bases). This CDR3 comprises 14 residues. Germline assignment: CDR1 SQVTM and CDR2 ANQGSEA. The CDR3 here is CSAERPGLKGGYTF. DNA for the CDR3: TGCTCCGCCGAGAGGCCCGGCCTGAAGGGGGGCTACACCTTC. The full variable domain, with the rest looked up from reference TRBV29-1 and TRBJ1-2, is SAVISQKPSRDICQRGTSLTIQCQVDSQVTMMFWYRQQPGQSLTLIATANQGSEATYESGFVIDKFPISRPNLTFSTLTVSNMSPEDSSIYLCSAERPGLKGGYTFGSGTRLTVV.

This clonotype was detected ten times or more. Since it is a stray read in a library aimed at alpha chains, this beta chain has a size that is not meaningful. In DNA form, the CDR3 reads TGTGCCAGCAGCCCTGGGGGGGGAGAGACCCAGTACTTC. Translation gives CASSPGGGETQYF. V is TRBV7-8 and J is TRBJ2-5; the match to TRBD2 covers 7 bases. The CDR3 extends over 13 amino acids. Germline-derived CDR1 and CDR2 are SGHVS and FQNEAQ. V lost 5 bases to trimming and J lost 4 bases; unmatched junction nucleotides: 4. Supplemented by reference TRBV7-8 and TRBJ2-5, the full variable domain reads GAGVSQSPRYKVAKRGQDVALRCDPISGHVSLFWYQQALGQGPEFLTYFQNEAQLDKSGLPSDRFFAERPEGSVSTLKIQRTQQEDSAVYLCASSPGGGETQYFGPGTRLLVL.

This clonotype was found many times. This beta chain came through as a stray read in a library set up for alpha chains, and its size says little. This rearrangement joins TRBV2 to TRBJ2-7; D possibly corresponds to TRBD1 (6 bases). V dropped 8 bases and J dropped 3 bases, with 23 bases sitting between them. Per germline, CDR1 SNHLY and CDR2 FYNNEI. The CDR3 length is 16 residues. CDR3 sequence reads: CASFSTGTRRFYEQYF. In DNA, the CDR3 is TGTGCCAGCTTCTCAACGGGGACACGGCGATTCTACGAGCAGTACTTC.

This clonotype came up many times. The library was built for alpha chains, so this beta chain is an off-target read and its size means little. The chain combines TRBV12-5 with TRBJ2-2, with a tentative D call TRBD1 (6 bases). The germline gives CDR1 LGHNT, CDR2 FRNRAP. This CDR3 region has 14 residues. V was shortened by 2 bases and J by 6 bases, with 10 bases between the two germline ends. The CDR3 protein is CASGLSPGAGELFF. The CDR3 nucleotides read TGTGCTAGTGGTTTGTCTCCAGGGGCCGGGGAGCTGTTTTTT.

This clonotype qualifies as medium-sized. This beta chain appears as a stray read in a library generated for alpha chains; its size is not informative. The CDR3 loop is CASSQDVVEINEQFF. CDR3 DNA: TGCGCCAGCAGCCAAGATGTCGTAGAGATTAATGAGCAGTTCTTC. The chain carries TRBV4-3 and TRBJ2-1; D gene uncertain. The CDR3 contains 15 residues. Germline CDR1 and CDR2: LGHNA and YSLEER. V was shortened by 0 bases and J by 7 bases, with 13 bases between the two germline ends.

This clonotype is medium-sized by share. Being off target in a library aimed at alpha chains, this beta chain has a size of little meaning. The V call is TRBV28, the J call TRBJ1-4; D is ambiguous. The germline gives CDR1 MDHEN, CDR2 SYDVKM. The V gene lost 5 bases and the J gene lost 10 bases, with 20 bases spanning the gap. The CDR3 consists of 15 residues. CDR3 loop: CASSPSENLMIKLFF. The CDR3 DNA sequence: TGTGCCAGCAGTCCGTCGGAGAATTTAATGATAAAACTGTTTTTT. The full variable domain, completed using reference TRBV28 and TRBJ1-4, is DVKVTQSSRYLVKRTGEKVFLECVQDMDHENMFWYRQDPGLGLRLIYFSYDVKMKEKGDIPEGYSVSREKKERFSLILESASTNQTSMYLCASSPSENLMIKLFFGSGTQLSVL.

In this sample, this clonotype turned up many times. As an off-target read in a library built for alpha chains, this beta chain has a frequency of little significance. The gene calls are TRBV6-1 and TRBJ2-7, with TRBD1 identical over 9 bases. Trimming cost V 8 bases and J 6 bases; bases outside gene matches: 11. CDR1 and CDR2 (germline): MNHNS, SASEGT. There are 14 residues in the CDR3. The CDR3 spells CASEEQGARREQYF. In nucleotides, the CDR3 is TGTGCCAGCGAGGAACAGGGGGCGCGACGCGAGCAGTACTTC.